This T cell receptor beta chain was documented in a study of human T cells and chemical hapten exposure. TCRdb itself ran the RACE reads through MiXCR, one entry per CDR3 protein. The repertoire has approximately 46,000 distinct CDR3 sequences, approximately 9.6% of them found once; the top ten carry 14%. This clonotype was recorded many times. Trimming removed 2 bases at V and 1 base at J, with 8 bases between. The CDR3 is 15 residues long. CDR1 SGHTA and CDR2 FQGTGA come from the germline V gene. Time point: patch test 2, 6 weeks after DPC sensitization. Noted treatment: therapeutic diphenylcyclopropenone sensitization with weekly scalp DPC. Extraction yielded total RNA from whole blood (unfractionated).

The clonotype originates from a young woman with alopecia areata. Some clones in this sample may be carry-over from other donors' samples. The chain combines TRBV7-3 with TRBJ2-2, with D possibly TRBD1 on 6 matching bases. Sequencing was performed on whole blood, taken in connection with sensitization to the hapten diphenylcyclopropenone (DPC). CDR3: CASSLGTRNTGELFF. For the CDR3, the DNA is TGTGCCAGCAGCTTAGGGACAAGGAACACCGGGGAGCTGTTTTTT. Complete variable domain (other parts from reference TRBV7-3 and TRBJ2-2): GAGVSQTPSNKVTEKGKYVELRCDPISGHTALYWYRQSLGQGPEFLIYFQGTGAADDSGLPNDRFFAVRPEGSVSTLKIQRTERGDSAVYLCASSLGTRNTGELFFGEGSRLTVL.